Listed below are T cell receptor beta chains from one sample, sequenced in a study of CD8 T cells in Susac syndrome. In TCRdb, the immunoSEQ multiplex PCR reads were re-called with MiXCR into one record per CDR3 protein. Of around 150,000 distinct CDR3 sequences listed, approximately 95% are singletons. Sequencing input: CD4+ T cells from PBMCs. The receptors derive from a human donor with multiple sclerosis. The CDR3 runs from the conserved cysteine through the conserved F or W. The order of the fields is J gene, clone size, CDR3 length, D gene, V gene, CDR3 DNA, CDR3 protein. D genes are given only for firm matches. Expanded clones are given a class, and other clones once, few, many or no size at all.

J: TRBJ1-3
size: .
length: 13
D: TRBD1
V: TRBV20-1
DNA: TGCAGTGGACAGGGGCTCTCTGGAAACACCATATATTTT
CDR3: CSGQGLSGNTIYF

J: TRBJ1-2
size: .
length: 13
D: .
V: TRBV12-3/TRBV12-4
DNA: TGTGCCAGCACGAGGGCGGATTACTATGGCTACACCTTC
CDR3: CASTRADYYGYTF

J: TRBJ1-1
size: .
length: 14
D: .
V: TRBV20-1
DNA: TGCAGTGCTAGGATTGGGCTCGGAGGGACTGAAGCTTTCTTT
CDR3: CSARIGLGGTEAFF

J: TRBJ2-1
size: .
length: 15
D: .
V: TRBV14
DNA: TGTGCCAGCAGCCAAGTGATTCGGCTAATCAATGAGCAGTTCTTC
CDR3: CASSQVIRLINEQFF

J: TRBJ1-1
size: few
length: 13
D: .
V: TRBV7-9
DNA: TGTGCCAGCACCCGGGGAGGGGGCACTGAAGCTTTCTTT
CDR3: CASTRGGGTEAFF

J: TRBJ1-1
size: .
length: 15
D: .
V: TRBV9
DNA: TGTGCCAGCAGCGTCCTCGGGACTCCGAACACTGAAGCTTTCTTT
CDR3: CASSVLGTPNTEAFF

J: TRBJ2-3
size: .
length: 14
D: .
V: TRBV6-5
DNA: TGTGCCAGCTCCCCGACCTACCAAACAGATACGCAGTATTTT
CDR3: CASSPTYQTDTQYF

J: TRBJ1-2
size: .
length: 15
D: TRBD1
V: TRBV30
DNA: TGTGCCTGCCAAGAGGGAGGACAGGGAGACTATGGCTACACCTTC
CDR3: CACQEGGQGDYGYTF

J: TRBJ2-3
size: .
length: 16
D: .
V: TRBV27
DNA: TGTGCCAGCAGTTCCCGGCAGGGGGGGAGCACAGATACGCAGTATTTT
CDR3: CASSSRQGGSTDTQYF

J: TRBJ2-5
size: .
length: 17
D: TRBD2
V: TRBV3-1
DNA: TGTGCCAGCACCCAGTTAGCGGGGGCGAATACTCAAGAGACCCAGTACTTC
CDR3: CASTQLAGANTQETQYF

J: TRBJ2-2
size: .
length: 15
D: .
V: TRBV28
DNA: TGTGCCAGCAGTTCGATGTACAGTCACACCGGGGAGCTGTTTTTT
CDR3: CASSSMYSHTGELFF

J: TRBJ1-1
size: .
length: 13
D: TRBD1
V: TRBV30
DNA: TGTGCCTCCCCGGGACAGCTGAACACTGAAGCTTTCTTT
CDR3: CASPGQLNTEAFF

J: TRBJ2-7
size: .
length: 14
D: .
V: TRBV7-9
DNA: TGTGCCAGCAGCTTAGGTGGAGGGGCCGGCGAGCAGTACTTC
CDR3: CASSLGGGAGEQYF

J: TRBJ1-1
size: .
length: 13
D: .
V: TRBV27
DNA: TGTGCCAGCAGTTTAAAGGATTGGGCTGAAGCTTTCTTT
CDR3: CASSLKDWAEAFF

J: TRBJ1-2
size: .
length: 18
D: TRBD1
V: TRBV20-1
DNA: TGCAGTGCTAGACCCTCGTGGGGACAGGGCAGGCGTGGGTATGGCTACACCTTC
CDR3: CSARPSWGQGRRGYGYTF

J: TRBJ2-1
size: .
length: 12
D: .
V: TRBV3-1
DNA: TGTGCCAGCAGCCAAGTGAGCCTTGAGCAGTTCTTC
CDR3: CASSQVSLEQFF

J: TRBJ2-4
size: .
length: 17
D: .
V: TRBV30
DNA: TGTGCCTGGAGTGTATTAAACCGGGGACTAGCCAAAAACATTCAGTACTTC
CDR3: CAWSVLNRGLAKNIQYF

J: TRBJ2-1
size: .
length: 17
D: TRBD2
V: TRBV6-2/TRBV6-3
DNA: TGTGCCAGCAGTTACTCCCCGCTTAGCGGGGTTTACAATGAGCAGTTCTTC
CDR3: CASSYSPLSGVYNEQFF

J: TRBJ1-2
size: .
length: 13
D: .
V: TRBV12-3/TRBV12-4
DNA: TGTGCCAGCAGTCCCGGTCTCATATATGGCTACACCTTC
CDR3: CASSPGLIYGYTF

J: TRBJ2-2
size: .
length: 16
D: .
V: TRBV4-3
DNA: TGCGCCAGCAGCCCGGGTCTCGGGGTAAACACCGGGGAGCTGTTTTTT
CDR3: CASSPGLGVNTGELFF

J: TRBJ1-2
size: once
length: 14
D: .
V: TRBV15
DNA: TGTGCCACCAGCAGACCAGGGCGCCTCTATGGCTACACCTTC
CDR3: CATSRPGRLYGYTF

J: TRBJ2-3
size: .
length: 14
D: .
V: TRBV28
DNA: TGTGCCAGCAGTCCAAGTACAGGGATGTACACGCAGTATTTT
CDR3: CASSPSTGMYTQYF

J: TRBJ2-7
size: .
length: 15
D: TRBD2
V: TRBV2
DNA: TGTGCCAGCAGTGAAGCGGCTAGCGGGAGTTACGAGCAGTACTTC
CDR3: CASSEAASGSYEQYF

J: TRBJ2-4
size: .
length: 19
D: .
V: TRBV4-2
DNA: TGTGCCAGCAGCCAAGATCAGATAGCGAGCGGGCTAGCCAAAAACATTCAGTACTTC
CDR3: CASSQDQIASGLAKNIQYF

J: TRBJ1-5
size: .
length: 14
D: .
V: TRBV2
DNA: TGTGCCAGCAGGGCCGGGACGCGGAACCAGCCCCAGCATTTT
CDR3: CASRAGTRNQPQHF

J: TRBJ1-2
size: .
length: 15
D: .
V: TRBV18
DNA: TGTGCCAGCTCACCGGGCACTGGACAGCTCTATGGCTACACCTTC
CDR3: CASSPGTGQLYGYTF

J: TRBJ1-4
size: .
length: 14
D: .
V: TRBV3-1
DNA: TGTGCCAGCAGCCCCGGCGGTAGCGGTGAAAAACTGTTTTTT
CDR3: CASSPGGSGEKLFF

J: TRBJ2-1
size: .
length: 13
D: .
V: TRBV29-1
DNA: TGCAGCGTTGATTTGCAGGTCTTAAATGAGCAGTTCTTC
CDR3: CSVDLQVLNEQFF

J: TRBJ2-1
size: .
length: 15
D: TRBD2
V: TRBV30
DNA: TGTGCCTGGAGCGTACCGCGGGGGGCCAGGAATGAGCAGTTCTTC
CDR3: CAWSVPRGARNEQFF

J: TRBJ2-3
size: .
length: 17
D: TRBD2
V: TRBV29-1
DNA: TGCAGCGACAGGGGAGGACTAGCGGGATCTAGCACAGATACGCAGTATTTT
CDR3: CSDRGGLAGSSTDTQYF

J: TRBJ1-1
size: .
length: 11
D: .
V: TRBV29-1
DNA: TGCAGCGTTGAGCGACGGGCTGAAGCTTTCTTT
CDR3: CSVERRAEAFF

J: TRBJ1-4
size: .
length: 16
D: .
V: TRBV7-9
DNA: TGTGCCAGCAGAAGAGGGGGAGGCAGGGAAGGCGAAAAACTGTTTTTT
CDR3: CASRRGGGREGEKLFF

J: TRBJ2-1
size: few
length: 15
D: TRBD2
V: TRBV6-1
DNA: TGTGCCAGCAGTATCGGGACTAGTGATGGCAATGAGCAGTTCTTC
CDR3: CASSIGTSDGNEQFF

J: TRBJ1-4
size: .
length: 14
D: .
V: TRBV20-1
DNA: TGCAGTGCTTCGGCGCCCGGCCCTAATGAAAAACTGTTTTTT
CDR3: CSASAPGPNEKLFF

J: TRBJ2-1
size: .
length: 18
D: TRBD2
V: TRBV5-4
DNA: TGTGCCAGCAGCTTGGCACCTAGCGGGCTGAGCTCCTACAATGAGCAGTTCTTC
CDR3: CASSLAPSGLSSYNEQFF

J: TRBJ2-3
size: once
length: 14
D: .
V: TRBV9
DNA: TGTGCCAGCAGCGTAGTCCCAGGCACAGATACGCAGTATTTT
CDR3: CASSVVPGTDTQYF

J: TRBJ2-7
size: few
length: 14
D: .
V: TRBV4-1
DNA: TGCGCCAGCAGCCAACAGGGTCGCTCCTACGAGCAGTACTTC
CDR3: CASSQQGRSYEQYF

J: TRBJ2-1
size: .
length: 14
D: .
V: TRBV29-1
DNA: TGCAGCGTTACCCGCGGGCCAGCCTACAATGAGCAGTTCTTC
CDR3: CSVTRGPAYNEQFF

J: TRBJ1-5
size: .
length: 16
D: .
V: TRBV20-1
DNA: TGCAGTGCTGGAGGTGGGCAGGGAGGCCTCTATCAGCCCCAGCATTTT
CDR3: CSAGGGQGGLYQPQHF

J: TRBJ1-1
size: .
length: 14
D: .
V: TRBV20-1
DNA: TGCAGTGCTAGCAGGATAGGACCGAACACTGAAGCTTTCTTT
CDR3: CSASRIGPNTEAFF